Each of the 21 T cell receptor beta chains below was sequenced from the same sample in a study of cytomegalovirus exposure and HLA in healthy donors. Primers included in the PCR were 60 Vbeta and 13 Jbeta primers. Produced via immunoSEQ multiplex PCR; TCRdb's table is partial and in-frame only. Found here are 100,000 to 140,000 clones, about four fifths of them singletons; the top ten hold 2% to 3%. Specimen: PBMCs. These TCRs come from a man aged 25-40 years in good health and CMV-seropositive.

The table lists this clone with a few counts. The chain links TRBV6-1 to TRBJ2-7, with D unresolved. The CDR3 covers 13 residues. The germline CDR1 and CDR2 sequences are MNHNS and SASEGT. V gave up 5 bases and J gave up 1 base, with 9 bases separating them. CDR3 loop: CASSPPMSYEQYF. DNA for the CDR3: TGTGCCAGCAGTCCACCTATGTCCTACGAGCAGTACTTC.

This rearrangement joins TRBV21-1 to TRBJ2-7; TRBD1 was called by the table and not checked on the DNA. TRBV21-1 is reported as a pseudogene. The CDR3 is 15 residues long. The DNA for the CDR3 is TGTGCCAGCAGCAAAGCCGGGACAGGGCAAAACGAGCAGTACTTC. It specifies CASSKAGTGQNEQYF.

The V call is TRBV4-1, the J call TRBJ2-1, with TRBD2 matching 8 bases. The germline V gene has CDR1 MGHRA and CDR2 YSYEKL. This CDR3 is 15 amino acids long. V lost 4 bases, J lost 5 bases, and 7 bases stayed unmatched. The CDR3 bases are TGCGCCAGCAGCCCCGGGCTAGCGGGTAACAATGAGCAGTTCTTC. Translating gives CASSPGLAGNNEQFF.

This chain links TRBV6-5 with TRBJ2-5; tentatively, D is TRBD2 (7 bases). Germline V CDR1 and CDR2: MNHEY, SVGAGI. CDR3 length: 16 amino acids. V shed 0 bases and J shed 5 bases, with 16 bases lying between them. The CDR3 sequence is CASSYSGWGGSETQYF. The CDR3 DNA reads as TGTGCCAGCAGTTACTCGGGGTGGGGGGGCTCGGAGACCCAGTACTTC.

The chain recombines TRBV30 with TRBJ1-6; weak D call: TRBD1 (5 bases). This CDR3 region has 13 residues. Germline CDR1 and CDR2: GTSNPN and SVGIG (reference sequence). V was clipped by 1 base and J by 13 bases, with 14 bases between them. The CDR3: CAWSAPPGVPLHF. The CDR3 nucleotides are TGTGCCTGGAGTGCCCCTCCGGGGGTCCCCCTCCACTTT.

The V call is TRBV9, the J call TRBJ1-1; the D gene is possibly TRBD1 (5 bases). Trimming removed 0 bases from V and 0 bases from J, with 9 bases in between. This CDR3 region has 15 residues. Germline V CDR1 and CDR2: SGDLS, YYNGEE. CDR3 bases: TGTGCCAGCAGCGTAGGCAGGGTTATGAACACTGAAGCTTTCTTT. Amino acid sequence: CASSVGRVMNTEAFF.

The sample holds a few counts of this clone. This chain connects TRBV7-2 to TRBJ2-6; D not resolved. The germline V and J ends were trimmed by 0 bases and 1 base, with 7 bases remaining between them. CDR1 and CDR2 from the germline V gene are SGHTA and FQGNSA. This CDR3 is 16 amino acids long. The CDR3 region is CASSLARASGANVLTF. The CDR3 DNA reads TGTGCCAGCAGCTTAGCGCGCGCGTCTGGGGCCAACGTCCTGACTTTC.

V is TRBV7-2 and J is TRBJ2-3; 7 bases are a match to TRBD2. Germline lookup yields CDR1 SGHTA and CDR2 FQGNSA. The CDR3 totals 15 residues. Trimming cost V 3 bases and J 0 bases; bases outside gene matches: 3. The CDR3 loop reads CASSLGGVSTDTQYF. Written as DNA, the CDR3 is TGTGCCAGCAGCTTGGGAGGGGTTAGCACAGATACGCAGTATTTT.

V and J are TRBV19 and TRBJ2-7; D unresolved. V dropped 5 bases and J dropped 3 bases, with 5 bases sitting between them. Germline lookup yields CDR1 LNHDA and CDR2 SQIVND (reference sequence). The CDR3 is 11 residues long. The CDR3 DNA reads TGTGCCAGTAGTCGCGGCTACGAGCAGTACTTC. This gives the protein CASSRGYEQYF.

A note on this clone: One end of the junction varies from germline; a read error may be responsible. Other nucleotide sequences in the sample specify the same CDR3. V usage is TRBV19 and J usage is TRBJ2-1; TRBD2 matches at 9 bases. The CDR3 extends over 17 amino acids. Germline CDR1 LNHDA, CDR2 SQIVND (reference sequence). Here the CDR3 DNA reads TGTGCCAGTAGTGTCCTCCTAGCGGGGATCGCCTACAATGAACAGTTCTTC. Translated: CASSVLLAGIAYNEQFF.

In this sample, this clone turned up once. V is TRBV5-5 and J is TRBJ1-3; weak D call: TRBD1 (6 bases). The CDR3 sequence is 15 residues long. Germline CDR1 is SGHKS and CDR2 is YYEKEE (reference sequence). V shed 4 bases and J shed 4 bases, with 15 bases lying between them. For the CDR3, the DNA is TGTGCCAGCAGCAAGGGGGACCAGGAGGGAAACACCATATATTTT. It translates to CASSKGDQEGNTIYF.

The V and J genes are TRBV5-6 and TRBJ2-7; no firm D call. The germline gives CDR1 SGHDT, CDR2 YYEEEE. V was shortened by 4 bases and J by 0 bases, with 5 bases between the two germline ends. The CDR3 contains 12 residues. CDR3 protein: CASSASSYEQYF. DNA for the CDR3: TGTGCCAGCAGCGCGAGCTCCTACGAGCAGTACTTC.

The chain links TRBV10-3 to TRBJ2-7, with 13 bases aligning to TRBD2. V lost 3 bases to trimming and J lost 2 bases; unmatched junction nucleotides: 4. This CDR3 region has 16 residues. Germline V gives CDR1 ENHRY, CDR2 SYGVKD. The CDR3 region has the DNA TGTGCCATCAGTGATGGACTAGCGGGGGCTACCTACGAGCAGTACTTC. Protein sequence: CAISDGLAGATYEQYF.

About this clone itself: A read error may produce the germline difference seen at one junction end. The J gene is TRBJ2-6, the V gene TRBV27, with 7 bases matching TRBD1. Germline loops: CDR1 MNHEY, CDR2 SMNVEV (reference sequence). The CDR3 loop spans 17 amino acids. The CDR3 spells CASSPGQINSGANGLTF. The CDR3 DNA sequence: TGTGCCAGCAGTCCGGGACAGATTAACTCTGGGGCCAACGGCCTGACTTTC. The entire variable domain, with the rest obtained from reference TRBV27 and TRBJ2-6, is as follows: EAQVTQNPRYLITVTGKKLTVTCSQNMNHEYMSWYRQDPGLGLRQIYYSMNVEVTDKGDVPEGYKVSRKEKRNFPLILESPSPNQTSLYFCASSPGQINSGANGLTFGAGSRLTVL.

This sequence joins TRBV18 and TRBJ2-1, with 7 bases aligning to TRBD1. Germline CDR1 reads KGHSH; CDR2 reads LQKENI. Trimming removed 0 bases from V and 0 bases from J; junction bases left unmatched: 8. The CDR3 consists of 18 residues. The CDR3 here is CASSPPMDRLSSYNEQFF. The DNA of the CDR3 is TGTGCCAGCTCACCACCGATGGACAGGTTGAGCTCCTACAATGAGCAGTTCTTC.

The chain recombines TRBV18 with TRBJ1-5, with D tentatively TRBD1 (5 bases). Between the trimmed V and J ends, which lost 2 bases and 2 bases, there was a span of 16 bases. Per germline, CDR1 KGHSH and CDR2 LQKENI. The CDR3 consists of 17 residues. Written as DNA, the CDR3 is TGTGCCAGCTCACCAGGGGAAGGGGCCTGGGGCAATCAGCCCCAGCATTTT. Residues: CASSPGEGAWGNQPQHF. Complete variable domain (other parts from reference TRBV18 and TRBJ1-5): NAGVMQNPRHLVRRRGQEARLRCSPMKGHSHVYWYRQLPEEGLKFMVYLQKENIIDESGMPKERFSAEFPKEGPSILRIQQVVRGDSAAYFCASSPGEGAWGNQPQHFGDGTRLSIL.

This chain uses TRBV4-1 with TRBJ1-4; D unresolved. Per germline, CDR1 MGHRA and CDR2 YSYEKL. The ends were cut back, 2 bases at V and 8 bases at J, with 15 bases in the middle. This CDR3 has 15 residues. The CDR3 reads CASSQNGRVGEKLFF. CDR3 DNA: TGCGCCAGCAGCCAAAATGGGCGTGTTGGCGAAAAACTGTTTTTT.

The chain combines TRBV12-5 with TRBJ2-7; D might be TRBD2 (5 bases). This CDR3 has 12 residues. V shed 7 bases and J shed 7 bases, with 14 bases lying between them. Germline V gene lookup returns CDR1 LGHNT and CDR2 FRNRAP. DNA for the CDR3: TGTGCTAGTGCCCCGTTCCGAGGGGAGCAGTACTTC. Translated, it gives CASAPFRGEQYF.

V gene TRBV4-2 combines with J gene TRBJ1-4; D might be TRBD1 (5 bases). The V end was cut by 4 bases, the J end by 7 bases, with 10 bases between. CDR1 is LGHNA and CDR2 is YNFKEQ in the germline V gene. CDR3 length: 13 residues. CDR3 sequence reads: CASSRQGGEKLFF. The CDR3 coding sequence is TGTGCCAGCAGCCGGCAGGGAGGTGAAAAACTGTTTTTT.

The chain uses TRBV6-5 and TRBJ1-1; D not resolved. The CDR3 is 13 amino acids. The ends were cut back, 6 bases at V and 3 bases at J, with 11 bases in the middle. Germline V gives CDR1 MNHEY, CDR2 SVGAGI. The DNA of the CDR3 is TGTGCCAGCAGCCTATACAGAGACACTGAAGCTTTCTTT. Translation gives CASSLYRDTEAFF.

This clone was counted only a few times. The chain carries TRBV27 and TRBJ1-2, with TRBD1 identical over 10 bases. Germline-derived CDR1 and CDR2 are MNHEY and SMNVEV (reference sequence). V lost 0 bases, J lost 7 bases, and 11 bases stayed unmatched. The CDR3 consists of 17 residues. The CDR3 bases are TGTGCCAGCAGTTTATCTGACCAGCCCCGGGACAGGGGTGGCTACACCTTC. This codes for CASSLSDQPRDRGGYTF.